This TCR beta chain was sequenced for a study of control samples from healthy donors and cancer patients. Using immunoSEQ multiplex PCR, the repertoire was profiled, and TCRdb retains in-frame clones only, with some absent. The sample comprises about 130,000 clones, roughly 94% of which are singletons, and 11% to 15% rests with the top ten. After removal of 1 base from V and 1 base from J, the junction contained 2 bases not matched to a gene. Germline V lookup: CDR1 SGHNT, CDR2 YYREEE (reference sequence). This CDR3 is built from 15 residues. This TCR was recovered from a man in his 60s with colorectal cancer. Specimen: PBMCs. The chain carries TRBV5-4 and TRBJ2-5; 9 bases map to TRBD1. The CDR3 DNA follows: TGTGCCAGCAGCTTGAAGGACAGGGGCCAAGAGACCCAGTACTTC. Amino acids: CASSLKDRGQETQYF.